This record looks at one T cell receptor beta chain sequence and its context. The data were taken from a study of blood T cell repertoires in COVID-19. About the study: The United States, Italy and Spain provided the acute and convalescent COVID-19 samples.

V shed 3 bases and J shed 7 bases, with 13 bases lying between them. Germline lookup yields CDR1 SQVTM and CDR2 ANQGSEA. The CDR3 spans 12 residues. This table comes from immunoSEQ multiplex PCR, and its TCRdb copy is limited to in-frame clones, with some not included. The sample yields around 60,000 clones, over 70% seen once. Sequencing input: peripheral blood. The chain has TRBV29-1 and TRBJ2-7; tentatively, D is TRBD1 (6 bases). The sequence was obtained from a woman aged 45-60 years with active or convalescent COVID-19. CDR3 protein: CSVEPSRGEQYF. CDR3 sequence (DNA): TGCAGCGTTGAGCCTAGCAGGGGTGAGCAGTACTTC.